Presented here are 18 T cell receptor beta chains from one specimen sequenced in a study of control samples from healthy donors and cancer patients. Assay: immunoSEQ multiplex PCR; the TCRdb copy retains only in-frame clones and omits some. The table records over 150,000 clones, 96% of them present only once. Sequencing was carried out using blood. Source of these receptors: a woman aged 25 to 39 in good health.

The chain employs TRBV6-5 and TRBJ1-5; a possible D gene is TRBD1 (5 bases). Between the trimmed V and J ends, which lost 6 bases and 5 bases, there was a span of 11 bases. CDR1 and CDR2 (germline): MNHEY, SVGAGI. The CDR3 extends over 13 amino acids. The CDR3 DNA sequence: TGTGCCAGCAGCGGGACGAGGGATCAGCCCCAGCATTTT. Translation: CASSGTRDQPQHF.

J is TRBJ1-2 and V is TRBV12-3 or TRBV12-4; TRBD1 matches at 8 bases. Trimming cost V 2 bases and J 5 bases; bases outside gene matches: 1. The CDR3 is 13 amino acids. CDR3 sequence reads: CASSLRTGYGYTF. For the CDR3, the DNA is TGTGCCAGCAGTTTACGGACAGGGTATGGCTACACCTTC.

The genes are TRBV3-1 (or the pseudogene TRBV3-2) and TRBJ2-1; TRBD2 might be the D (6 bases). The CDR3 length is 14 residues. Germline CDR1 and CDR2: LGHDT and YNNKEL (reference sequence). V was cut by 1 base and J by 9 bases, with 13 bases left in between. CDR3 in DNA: TGTGCCAGCAGCCAAGGTCCTAGCGCGGGTGAGCAGTTCTTC. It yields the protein CASSQGPSAGEQFF.

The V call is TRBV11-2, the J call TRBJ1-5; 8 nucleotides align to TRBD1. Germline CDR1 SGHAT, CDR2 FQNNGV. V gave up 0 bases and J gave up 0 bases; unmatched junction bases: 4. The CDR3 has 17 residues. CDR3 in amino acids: CASSLDGDRFSNQPQHF. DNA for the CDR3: TGTGCCAGCAGCTTAGATGGGGACAGGTTTAGCAATCAGCCCCAGCATTTT.

Here the CDR3 DNA reads TGTGCCAGCAGCCTCACGTACCAAGAGACCCAGTACTTC. This translates into CASSLTYQETQYF. The rearrangement uses TRBV14 and TRBJ2-5; D gene ambiguous. Per the germline V gene, CDR1 is SGHDN and CDR2 is FVKESK. The ends were cut back, 4 bases at V and 0 bases at J, with 6 bases in the middle. The CDR3 contains 13 residues.

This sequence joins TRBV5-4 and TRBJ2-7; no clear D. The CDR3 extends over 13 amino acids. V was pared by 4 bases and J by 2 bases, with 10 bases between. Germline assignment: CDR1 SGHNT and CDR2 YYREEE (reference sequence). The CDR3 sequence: CASSVLTTYEQYF. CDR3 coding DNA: TGTGCCAGCAGCGTGCTAACTACCTACGAGCAGTACTTC.

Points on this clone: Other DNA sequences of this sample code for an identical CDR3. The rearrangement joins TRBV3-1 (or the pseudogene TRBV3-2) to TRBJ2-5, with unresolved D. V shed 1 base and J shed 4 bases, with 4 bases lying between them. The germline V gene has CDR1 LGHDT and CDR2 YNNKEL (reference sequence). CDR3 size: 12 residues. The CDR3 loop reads CASSQVRETQYF. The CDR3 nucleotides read TGTGCCAGCAGCCAAGTTAGAGAGACCCAGTACTTC.

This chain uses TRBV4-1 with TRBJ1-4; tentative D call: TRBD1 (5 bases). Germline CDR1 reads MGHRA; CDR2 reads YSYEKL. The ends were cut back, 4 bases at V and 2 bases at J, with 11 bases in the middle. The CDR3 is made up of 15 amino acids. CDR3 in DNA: TGCGCCAGCAGCCGCAGGGCGGGCACTAATGAAAAACTGTTTTTT. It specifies CASSRRAGTNEKLFF.

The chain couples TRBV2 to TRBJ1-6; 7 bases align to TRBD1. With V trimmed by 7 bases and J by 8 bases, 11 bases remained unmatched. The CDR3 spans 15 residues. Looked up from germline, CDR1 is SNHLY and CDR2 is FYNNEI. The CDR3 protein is CASKARGGGDSPLHF. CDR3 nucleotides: TGTGCCAGCAAGGCAAGGGGAGGGGGCGATTCACCCCTCCACTTT.

The CDR3 spells CASSPLGQGANTGELFF. CDR3 nucleotides: TGTGCCAGCTCACCACTAGGACAGGGGGCGAACACCGGGGAGCTGTTTTTT. The chain recombines TRBV18 with TRBJ2-2; 10 positions match TRBD1. V lost 1 base, J lost 0 bases, and 2 bases stayed unmatched. Germline loops: CDR1 KGHSH, CDR2 LQKENI. This CDR3 comprises 17 residues.

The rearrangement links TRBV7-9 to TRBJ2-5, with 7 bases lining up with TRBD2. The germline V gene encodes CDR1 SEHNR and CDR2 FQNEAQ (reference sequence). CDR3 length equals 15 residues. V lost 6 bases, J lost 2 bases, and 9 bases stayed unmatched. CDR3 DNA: TGTGCCAGCAGTCTGGCGGGAGTGGGGCAAGAGACCCAGTACTTC. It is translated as CASSLAGVGQETQYF.

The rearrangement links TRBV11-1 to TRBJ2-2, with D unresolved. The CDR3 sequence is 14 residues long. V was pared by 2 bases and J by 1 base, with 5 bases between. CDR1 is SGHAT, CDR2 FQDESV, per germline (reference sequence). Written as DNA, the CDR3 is TGTGCCAGCAGCTTAAGCCAGAACACCGGGGAGCTGTTTTTT. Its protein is CASSLSQNTGELFF.

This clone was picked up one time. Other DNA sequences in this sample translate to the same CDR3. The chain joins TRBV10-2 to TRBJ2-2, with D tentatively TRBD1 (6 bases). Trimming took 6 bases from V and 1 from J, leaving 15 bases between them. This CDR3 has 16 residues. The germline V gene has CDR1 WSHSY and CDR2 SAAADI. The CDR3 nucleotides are TGCGCCAGCAGGTCGGTGGGGGCAGGGAACACCGGGGAGCTGTTTTTT. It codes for CASRSVGAGNTGELFF.

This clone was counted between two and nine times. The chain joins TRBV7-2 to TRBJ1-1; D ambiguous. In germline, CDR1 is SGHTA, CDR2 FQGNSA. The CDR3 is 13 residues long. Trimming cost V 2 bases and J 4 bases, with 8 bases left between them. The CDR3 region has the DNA TGTGCCAGCAGCTTATATCGGGGCACTGAAGCTTTCTTT. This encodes CASSLYRGTEAFF.

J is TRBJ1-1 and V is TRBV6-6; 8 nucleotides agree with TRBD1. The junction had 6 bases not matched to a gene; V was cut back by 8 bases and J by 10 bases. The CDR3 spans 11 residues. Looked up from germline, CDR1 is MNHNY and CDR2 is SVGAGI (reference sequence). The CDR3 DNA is TGTGCCAGCTCCCAGGGGGCCGGAGCTTTCTTT. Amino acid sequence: CASSQGAGAFF.

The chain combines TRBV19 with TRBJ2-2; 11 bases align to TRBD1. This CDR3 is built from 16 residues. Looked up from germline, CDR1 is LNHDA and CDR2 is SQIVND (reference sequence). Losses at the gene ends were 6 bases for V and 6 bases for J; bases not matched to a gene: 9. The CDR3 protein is CASSMPGQGDPGELFF. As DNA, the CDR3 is TGTGCCAGTAGCATGCCGGGACAGGGGGATCCCGGGGAGCTGTTTTTT. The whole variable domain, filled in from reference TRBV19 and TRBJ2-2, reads DGGITQSPKYLFRKEGQNVTLSCEQNLNHDAMYWYRQDPGQGLRLIYYSQIVNDFQKGDIAEGYSVSREKKESFPLTVTSAQKNPTAFYLCASSMPGQGDPGELFFGEGSRLTVL.

The chain's CDR3 is CASSSWTGKRDGYTF. CDR3 sequence (DNA): TGTGCCAGCAGTTCCTGGACAGGGAAGAGGGATGGCTACACCTTC. V usage is TRBV6-5 and J usage is TRBJ1-2; 8 positions match TRBD1. Looked up from germline, CDR1 is MNHEY and CDR2 is SVGAGI. V was pared by 4 bases and J by 6 bases, with 10 bases of the junction left unmatched. This CDR3 region has 15 residues.

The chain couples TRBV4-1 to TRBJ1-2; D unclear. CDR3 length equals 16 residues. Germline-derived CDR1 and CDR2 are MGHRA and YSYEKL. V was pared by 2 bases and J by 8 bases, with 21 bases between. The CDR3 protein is CASSQIGRLRGDGYTF. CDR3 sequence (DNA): TGCGCCAGCAGCCAAATAGGGAGATTGCGAGGTGACGGCTACACCTTC.